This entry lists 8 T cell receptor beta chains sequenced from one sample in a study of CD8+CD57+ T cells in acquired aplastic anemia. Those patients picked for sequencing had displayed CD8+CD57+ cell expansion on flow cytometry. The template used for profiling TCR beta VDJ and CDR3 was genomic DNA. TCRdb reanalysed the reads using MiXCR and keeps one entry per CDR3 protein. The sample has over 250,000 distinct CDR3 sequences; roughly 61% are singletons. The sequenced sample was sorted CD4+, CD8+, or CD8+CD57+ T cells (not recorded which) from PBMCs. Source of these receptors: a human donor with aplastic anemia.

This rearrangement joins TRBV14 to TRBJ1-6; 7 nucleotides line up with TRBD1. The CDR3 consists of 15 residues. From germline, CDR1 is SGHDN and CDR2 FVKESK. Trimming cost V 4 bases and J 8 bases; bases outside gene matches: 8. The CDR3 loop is CASSPDRSYDSPLHF. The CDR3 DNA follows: TGTGCCAGCAGCCCGGACAGGTCTTACGATTCACCCCTCCACTTT.

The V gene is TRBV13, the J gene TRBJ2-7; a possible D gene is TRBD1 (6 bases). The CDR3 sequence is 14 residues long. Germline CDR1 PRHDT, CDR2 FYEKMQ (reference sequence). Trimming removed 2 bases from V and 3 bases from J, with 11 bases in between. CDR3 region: CASSLTRGRYEQYF. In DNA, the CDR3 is TGTGCCAGCAGCTTAACCAGGGGACGCTACGAGCAGTACTTC.

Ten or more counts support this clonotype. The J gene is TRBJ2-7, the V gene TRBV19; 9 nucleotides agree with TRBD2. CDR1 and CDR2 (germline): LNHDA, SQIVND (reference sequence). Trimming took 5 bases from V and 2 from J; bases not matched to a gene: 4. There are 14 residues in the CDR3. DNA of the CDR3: TGTGCCAGTAGTTCCGCTAGCGGGGCCTACGAGCAGTACTTC. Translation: CASSSASGAYEQYF. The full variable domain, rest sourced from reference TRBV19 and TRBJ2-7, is DGGITQSPKYLFRKEGQNVTLSCEQNLNHDAMYWYRQDPGQGLRLIYYSQIVNDFQKGDIAEGYSVSREKKESFPLTVTSAQKNPTAFYLCASSSASGAYEQYFGPGTRLTVT.

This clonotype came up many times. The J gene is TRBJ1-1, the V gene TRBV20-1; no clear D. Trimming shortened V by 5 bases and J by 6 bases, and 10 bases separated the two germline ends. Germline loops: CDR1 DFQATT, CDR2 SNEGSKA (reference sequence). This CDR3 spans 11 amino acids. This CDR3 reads CSAPDVAEAFF. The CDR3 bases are TGCAGTGCTCCTGACGTCGCTGAAGCTTTCTTT.

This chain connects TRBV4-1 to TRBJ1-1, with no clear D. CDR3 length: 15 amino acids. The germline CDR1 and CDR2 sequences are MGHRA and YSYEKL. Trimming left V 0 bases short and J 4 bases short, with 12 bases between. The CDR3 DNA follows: TGCGCCAGCAGCCAAGAGGACGGGCTCGGCACTGAAGCTTTCTTT. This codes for CASSQEDGLGTEAFF.

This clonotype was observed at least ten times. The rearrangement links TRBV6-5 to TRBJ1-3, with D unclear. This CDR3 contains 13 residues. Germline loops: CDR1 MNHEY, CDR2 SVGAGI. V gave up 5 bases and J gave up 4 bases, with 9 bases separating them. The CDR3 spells CASSTSSGNTIYF. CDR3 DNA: TGTGCCAGCAGTACTTCTTCGGGAAACACCATATATTTT.

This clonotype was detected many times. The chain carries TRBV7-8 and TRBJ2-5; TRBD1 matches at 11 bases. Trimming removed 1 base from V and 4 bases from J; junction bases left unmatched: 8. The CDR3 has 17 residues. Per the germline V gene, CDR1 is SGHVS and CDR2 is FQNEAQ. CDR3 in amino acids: CASSLGTGTGGRETQYF. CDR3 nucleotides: TGTGCCAGCAGCTTAGGGACCGGGACAGGGGGGCGAGAGACCCAGTACTTC.

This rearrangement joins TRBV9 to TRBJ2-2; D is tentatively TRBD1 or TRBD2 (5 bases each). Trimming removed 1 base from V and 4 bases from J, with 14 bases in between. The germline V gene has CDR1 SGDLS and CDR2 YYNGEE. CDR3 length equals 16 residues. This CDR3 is CASSVQTGQSTGELFF. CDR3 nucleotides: TGTGCCAGCAGCGTACAGACGGGGCAGAGCACCGGGGAGCTGTTTTTT.